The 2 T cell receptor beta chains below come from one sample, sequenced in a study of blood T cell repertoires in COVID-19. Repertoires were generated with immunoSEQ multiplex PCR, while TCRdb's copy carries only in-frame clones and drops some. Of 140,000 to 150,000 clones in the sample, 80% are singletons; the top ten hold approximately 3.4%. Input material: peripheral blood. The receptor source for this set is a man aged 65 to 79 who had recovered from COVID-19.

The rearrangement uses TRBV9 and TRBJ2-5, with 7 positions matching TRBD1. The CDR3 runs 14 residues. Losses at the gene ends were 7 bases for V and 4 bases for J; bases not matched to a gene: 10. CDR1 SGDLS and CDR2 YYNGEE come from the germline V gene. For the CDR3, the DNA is TGTGCCAGCGACCGACAGGGAACTGGAGAGACCCAGTACTTC. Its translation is CASDRQGTGETQYF. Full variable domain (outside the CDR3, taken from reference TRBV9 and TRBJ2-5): DSGVTQTPKHLITATGQRVTLRCSPRSGDLSVYWYQQSLDQGLQFLIQYYNGEERAKGNILERFSAQQFPDLHSELNLSSLELGDSALYFCASDRQGTGETQYFGPGTRLLVL.

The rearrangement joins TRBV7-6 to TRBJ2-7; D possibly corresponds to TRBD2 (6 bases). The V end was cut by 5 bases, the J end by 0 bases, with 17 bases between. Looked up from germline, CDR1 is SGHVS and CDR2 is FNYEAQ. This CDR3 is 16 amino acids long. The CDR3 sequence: CASSAYVGGSSYEQYF. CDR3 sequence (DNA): TGTGCCAGCAGCGCCTATGTGGGGGGTAGCTCCTACGAGCAGTACTTC. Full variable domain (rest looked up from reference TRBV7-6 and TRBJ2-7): GAGVSQSPRYKVTKRGQDVALRCDPISGHVSLYWYRQALGQGPEFLTYFNYEAQQDKSGLPNDRFSAERPEGSISTLTIQRTEQRDSAMYRCASSAYVGGSSYEQYFGPGTRLTVT.